This is a list of T cell receptor beta chains from one sample in a study of blood T cell repertoires in COVID-19. Repertoires were generated with immunoSEQ multiplex PCR, while TCRdb's copy carries only in-frame clones and drops some. Here the sample spans roughly 290,000 clones, approximately 86% being singletons. Specimen: peripheral blood. The receptors derive from a woman aged 30 to 39 who had recovered from COVID-19. The CDR3 runs from the conserved cysteine through the conserved F or W. A D gene is named only where the DNA matches it firmly. The size of a clone is reported for some rows only, either as once, few or many, or as a class for expanded clones.

d_call	v_call	clone_size	j_call	cdr3_aa	cdr3_nt
TRBD1	TRBV19	-	TRBJ1-6	CASRGQVVSFVGSPLHF	TGTGCCAGTCGAGGACAGGTCGTCTCATTTGTTGGTTCACCCCTCCACTTT
TRBD1	TRBV28	-	TRBJ2-1	CASSFPVTGGSEQFF	TGTGCCAGCAGTTTTCCAGTGACAGGGGGGAGTGAGCAGTTCTTC
-	TRBV30	-	TRBJ2-4	CAWSVGGPDKNIQYF	TGTGCCTGGAGTGTCGGGGGGCCGGACAAAAACATTCAGTACTTC
-	TRBV19	-	TRBJ2-7	CASMPTPGNYEQYF	TGTGCCAGTATGCCGACCCCGGGGAACTACGAGCAGTACTTC
TRBD1	TRBV10-1	-	TRBJ1-2	CASSLGQGLGYTF	TGCGCCAGCAGCCTCGGACAGGGCCTGGGCTACACCTTC
TRBD2	TRBV19	-	TRBJ2-1	CASAGLAAYNEQFF	TGTGCCAGTGCAGGACTAGCGGCCTACAATGAGCAGTTCTTC
TRBD2	TRBV3-1/TRBV3-2	-	TRBJ2-5	CASSQLRGGNFQETQYF	TGTGCCAGCAGCCAGCTTCGCGGGGGAAATTTCCAAGAGACCCAGTACTTC
TRBD1	TRBV19	-	TRBJ2-3	CASSLGTVADTQYF	TGTGCCAGTAGTTTAGGGACAGTTGCAGATACGCAGTATTTT
TRBD1	TRBV2	-	TRBJ1-6	CASKIGPGGANSPLHF	TGTGCCAGCAAGATCGGGCCAGGGGGCGCGAATTCACCCCTCCACTTT
-	TRBV7-9	-	TRBJ2-5	CASSLSGSQETQYF	TGTGCCAGCAGCTTGTCGGGATCCCAAGAGACCCAGTACTTC
TRBD1	TRBV5-1	-	TRBJ2-3	CASSLFGQGSADTQYF	TGCGCCAGCAGCCTATTTGGACAGGGTAGTGCAGATACGCAGTATTTT
-	TRBV6-5	-	TRBJ1-3	CASSQSGNTIYF	TGTGCCAGCAGTCAATCTGGAAACACCATATATTTT
-	TRBV10-3	-	TRBJ1-2	CAISDVTAPTGGYTF	TGTGCCATCAGTGACGTGACAGCGCCGACCGGGGGCTACACCTTC
TRBD2	TRBV6-5	-	TRBJ2-3	CASFKASGSRDTQYF	TGTGCCAGCTTCAAAGCCAGCGGGAGCAGAGATACGCAGTATTTT
-	TRBV5-1	many	TRBJ1-1	CASSSGDSAEAFF	TGCGCCAGCAGCTCAGGGGATTCGGCTGAAGCTTTCTTT
TRBD1	TRBV30	-	TRBJ2-7	CAWTLPRGQGIGEQYF	TGTGCCTGGACCCTCCCAAGGGGACAGGGGATTGGGGAGCAGTACTTC
-	TRBV18	once	TRBJ1-1	CASSFGQSRGYTEAFF	TGTGCCAGCTCCTTCGGTCAATCTCGGGGGTACACTGAAGCTTTCTTT
-	TRBV7-2	-	TRBJ2-1	CASSVDWSSYNEQFF	TGTGCCAGCAGCGTGGACTGGTCCTCCTACAATGAGCAGTTCTTC
TRBD2	TRBV27	-	TRBJ2-1	CASSLGTSGLSYNEQFF	TGTGCCAGCAGTTTAGGCACTAGCGGACTCTCCTACAATGAGCAGTTCTTC
-	TRBV2	-	TRBJ1-2	CASSEGHDDGYTF	TGTGCCAGCAGTGAAGGACACGACGATGGCTACACCTTC
-	TRBV2	-	TRBJ1-6	CASLRETKLRSPLHF	TGTGCCAGCCTCAGGGAAACTAAGCTAAGATCACCCCTCCACTTT
-	TRBV19	once	TRBJ1-6	CASSIVGQRYYNSPLHF	TGTGCCAGTAGTATTGTCGGACAGCGCTACTATAATTCACCCCTCCACTTT
-	TRBV28	-	TRBJ1-5	CASSSSPLTGPRQPQHF	TGTGCCAGCAGTTCAAGTCCCCTGACAGGTCCCCGTCAGCCCCAGCATTTT
-	TRBV4-2	-	TRBJ2-3	CASSQTLDTQYF	TGTGCCAGCAGCCAGACTCTGGATACGCAGTATTTT
-	TRBV4-2	-	TRBJ2-3	CASSPATGRGTDTQYF	TGTGCCAGCAGCCCGGCGACAGGCCGAGGCACAGATACGCAGTATTTT
-	TRBV25-1	-	TRBJ1-6	CASSESGRNSYNSPLHF	TGTGCCAGCAGTGAATCAGGGCGGAACTCCTATAATTCACCCCTCCACTTT
-	TRBV2	-	TRBJ2-5	CASTRTSSGETQYF	TGTGCCAGCACACGGACGTCTTCGGGGGAGACCCAGTACTTC
TRBD2	TRBV5-4	-	TRBJ2-3	CATLVGRGGTDTQYF	TGTGCCACTTTGGTGGGTCGGGGGGGCACAGATACGCAGTATTTT
-	TRBV6-5	once	TRBJ2-5	CASSPLSGDQETQYF	TGTGCCAGCAGCCCCCTCAGCGGAGACCAAGAGACCCAGTACTTC
TRBD1	TRBV7-2	once	TRBJ1-3	CASSVVTGTAGNTIYF	TGTGCCAGCAGCGTAGTAACCGGGACAGCCGGAAACACCATATATTTT
TRBD1	TRBV4-1	-	TRBJ1-5	CASSQIGTGYQPQHF	TGCGCCAGCAGCCAAATAGGGACAGGCTATCAGCCCCAGCATTTT
-	TRBV11-2	once	TRBJ1-1	CASSSGGGLSNTEAFF	TGTGCCAGCAGCTCCGGGGGAGGGCTTTCAAACACTGAAGCTTTCTTT
TRBD2	TRBV5-1	-	TRBJ2-7	CASSDPRTSGAYEQYF	TGCGCCAGCAGCGACCCCCGGACTAGCGGCGCCTACGAGCAGTACTTC
TRBD2	TRBV4-1	-	TRBJ2-3	CASSQAGGLGVGDTQYF	TGCGCCAGCAGCCAGGCGGGGGGGCTAGGAGTGGGAGATACGCAGTATTTT
-	TRBV3-1/TRBV3-2	-	TRBJ1-2	CASSTDRLGSNYGYTF	TGTGCCAGCAGCACGGACAGATTAGGATCTAACTATGGCTACACCTTC
-	TRBV4-3	-	TRBJ2-6	CASSQDLGRSGANVLTF	TGCGCCAGCAGCCAAGACCTAGGCCGCTCTGGGGCCAACGTCCTGACTTTC
-	TRBV4-1	-	TRBJ2-7	CASSQGRGPYEQYF	TGCGCCAGCAGCCAAGGGCGGGGCCCCTACGAGCAGTACTTC
TRBD1	TRBV6-1	few	TRBJ2-5	CASSEGGTGRIGCDF	TGTGCCAGCAGTGAGGGGGGGACAGGGAGGATAGGGTGTGACTTC
TRBD2	TRBV7-2	-	TRBJ2-7	CASSARPGLATYEQYF	TGTGCCAGCAGCGCTCGTCCGGGACTAGCAACCTACGAGCAGTACTTC
TRBD1	TRBV6-5	-	TRBJ2-7	CASSRGQSGSYEQYF	TGTGCCAGCAGCCGGGGACAGTCCGGCTCCTACGAGCAGTACTTC
TRBD1	TRBV28	once	TRBJ2-1	CASRLPGQGNNEQFF	TGTGCCAGCCGACTTCCGGGACAGGGGAACAATGAGCAGTTCTTC
-	TRBV28	-	TRBJ2-5	CASSAPGALQETQYF	TGTGCCAGCAGTGCCCCGGGAGCCCTCCAAGAGACCCAGTACTTC
-	TRBV13	-	TRBJ2-7	CASSLSGSSYEQYF	TGTGCCAGCAGCTTATCGGGGAGCTCCTACGAGCAGTACTTC